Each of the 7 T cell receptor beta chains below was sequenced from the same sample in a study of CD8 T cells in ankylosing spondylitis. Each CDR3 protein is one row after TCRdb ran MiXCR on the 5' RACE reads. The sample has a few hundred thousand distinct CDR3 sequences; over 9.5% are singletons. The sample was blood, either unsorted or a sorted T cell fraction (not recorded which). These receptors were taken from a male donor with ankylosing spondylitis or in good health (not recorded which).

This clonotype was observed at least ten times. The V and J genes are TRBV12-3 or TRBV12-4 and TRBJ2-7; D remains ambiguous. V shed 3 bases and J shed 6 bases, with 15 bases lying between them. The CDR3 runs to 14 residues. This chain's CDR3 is CASSFSGVMGEQYF. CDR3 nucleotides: TGTGCCAGCAGTTTCTCAGGAGTAATGGGCGAGCAGTACTTC.

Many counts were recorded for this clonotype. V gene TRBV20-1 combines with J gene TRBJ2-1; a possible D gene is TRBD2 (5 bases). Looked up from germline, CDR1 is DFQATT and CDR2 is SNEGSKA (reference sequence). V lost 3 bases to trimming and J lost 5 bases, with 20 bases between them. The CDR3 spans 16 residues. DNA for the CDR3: TGCAGTGCTAGTGTACCCTTAGGAGGCCGAGACAATGAGCAGTTCTTC. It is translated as CSASVPLGGRDNEQFF.

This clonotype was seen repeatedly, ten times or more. The DNA of the CDR3 is TGCGCCAGCAGCCTCAACGGAGGCTACACCTTC. It yields the protein CASSLNGGYTF. This chain links TRBV5-1 with TRBJ1-2, with unresolved D. V was shortened by 4 bases and J by 8 bases, with 9 bases between the two germline ends. The germline CDR1 and CDR2 sequences are SGHRS and YFSETQ. The CDR3 is made up of 11 amino acids.

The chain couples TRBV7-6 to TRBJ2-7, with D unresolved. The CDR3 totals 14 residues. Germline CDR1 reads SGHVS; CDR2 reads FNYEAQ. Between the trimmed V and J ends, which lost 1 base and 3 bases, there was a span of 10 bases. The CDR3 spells CASSLEVGVYEQYF. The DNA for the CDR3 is TGTGCCAGCAGCTTAGAGGTTGGCGTCTACGAGCAGTACTTC.

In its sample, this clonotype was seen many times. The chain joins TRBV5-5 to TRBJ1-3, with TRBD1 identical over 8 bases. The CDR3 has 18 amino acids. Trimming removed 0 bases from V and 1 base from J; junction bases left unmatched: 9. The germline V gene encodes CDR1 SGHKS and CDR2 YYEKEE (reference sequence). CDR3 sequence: CASSLDGQGLLSGNTIYF. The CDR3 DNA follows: TGTGCCAGCAGCTTGGATGGACAGGGTCTCCTATCTGGAAACACCATATATTTT.

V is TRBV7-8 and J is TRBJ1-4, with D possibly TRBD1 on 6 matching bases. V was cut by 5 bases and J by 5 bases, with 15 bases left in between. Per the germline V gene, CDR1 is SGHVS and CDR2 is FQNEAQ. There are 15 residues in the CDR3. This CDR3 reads CASSAQGMGNEKLFF. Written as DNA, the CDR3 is TGTGCCAGCAGCGCCCAGGGGATGGGAAATGAAAAACTGTTTTTT.

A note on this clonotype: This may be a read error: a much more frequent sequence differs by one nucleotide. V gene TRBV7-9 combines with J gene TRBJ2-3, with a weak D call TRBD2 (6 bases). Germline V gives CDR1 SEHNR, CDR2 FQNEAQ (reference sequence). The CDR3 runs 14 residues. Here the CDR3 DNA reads TGTGCCAGCAGCAGTTCGCGGGGCACAGATACGCTGTATTTT. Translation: CASSSSRGTDTLYF.